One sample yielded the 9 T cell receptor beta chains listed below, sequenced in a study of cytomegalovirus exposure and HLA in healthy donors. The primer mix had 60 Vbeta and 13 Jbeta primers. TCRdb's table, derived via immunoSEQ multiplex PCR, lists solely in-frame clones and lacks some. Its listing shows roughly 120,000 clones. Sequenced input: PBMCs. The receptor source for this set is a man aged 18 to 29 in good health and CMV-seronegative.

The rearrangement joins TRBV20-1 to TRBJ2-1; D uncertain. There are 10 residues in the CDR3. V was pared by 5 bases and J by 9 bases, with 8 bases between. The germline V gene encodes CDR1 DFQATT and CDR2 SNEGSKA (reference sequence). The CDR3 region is CSAGRLEQFF. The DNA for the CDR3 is TGCAGTGCTGGCCGTCTTGAGCAGTTCTTC.

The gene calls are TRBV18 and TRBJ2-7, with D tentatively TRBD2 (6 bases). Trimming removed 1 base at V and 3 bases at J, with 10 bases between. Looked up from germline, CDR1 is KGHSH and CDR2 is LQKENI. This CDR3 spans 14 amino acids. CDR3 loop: CASSPQEGNYEQYF. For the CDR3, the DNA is TGTGCCAGCTCACCACAGGAGGGAAACTACGAGCAGTACTTC. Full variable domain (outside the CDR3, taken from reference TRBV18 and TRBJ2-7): NAGVMQNPRHLVRRRGQEARLRCSPMKGHSHVYWYRQLPEEGLKFMVYLQKENIIDESGMPKERFSAEFPKEGPSILRIQQVVRGDSAAYFCASSPQEGNYEQYFGPGTRLTVT.

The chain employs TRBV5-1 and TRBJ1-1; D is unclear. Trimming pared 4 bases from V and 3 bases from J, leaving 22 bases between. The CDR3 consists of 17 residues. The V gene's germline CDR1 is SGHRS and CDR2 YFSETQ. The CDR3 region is CASSLGGVGFGDTEAFF. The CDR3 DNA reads TGCGCCAGCAGCCTCGGCGGGGTCGGTTTCGGGGACACTGAAGCTTTCTTT.

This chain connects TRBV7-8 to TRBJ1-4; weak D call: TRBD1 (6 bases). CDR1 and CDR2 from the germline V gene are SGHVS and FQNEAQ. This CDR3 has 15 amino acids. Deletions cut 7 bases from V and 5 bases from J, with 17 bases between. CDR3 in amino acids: CASTMWPRGNEKLFF. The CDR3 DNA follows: TGTGCCAGCACTATGTGGCCGAGGGGGAATGAAAAACTGTTTTTT.

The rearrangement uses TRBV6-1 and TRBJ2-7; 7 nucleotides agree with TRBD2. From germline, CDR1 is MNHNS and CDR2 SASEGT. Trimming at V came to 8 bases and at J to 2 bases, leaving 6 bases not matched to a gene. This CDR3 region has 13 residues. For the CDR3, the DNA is TGTGCCAGCTGCCTAGCGGCACCCTACGAGCAGTACTTC. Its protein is CASCLAAPYEQYF.

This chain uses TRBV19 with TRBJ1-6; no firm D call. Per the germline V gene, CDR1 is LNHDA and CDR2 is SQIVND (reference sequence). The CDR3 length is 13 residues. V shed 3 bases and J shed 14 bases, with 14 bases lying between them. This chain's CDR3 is CASSIHGLNTLHF. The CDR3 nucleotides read TGTGCCAGTAGTATCCACGGACTGAATACCCTCCACTTT.

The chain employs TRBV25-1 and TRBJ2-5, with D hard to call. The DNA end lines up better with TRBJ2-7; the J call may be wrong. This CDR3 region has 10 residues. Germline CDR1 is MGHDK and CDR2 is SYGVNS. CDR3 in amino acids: CASSGYEQYF. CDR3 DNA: TGTGCCAGCAGTGGGTACGAGCAGTACTTC.

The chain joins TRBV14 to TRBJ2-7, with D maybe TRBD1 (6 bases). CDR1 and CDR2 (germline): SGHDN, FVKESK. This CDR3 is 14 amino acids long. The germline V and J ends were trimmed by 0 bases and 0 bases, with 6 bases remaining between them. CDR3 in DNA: TGTGCCAGCAGCCAAGAACAGGGCTCCTACGAGCAGTACTTC. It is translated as CASSQEQGSYEQYF.

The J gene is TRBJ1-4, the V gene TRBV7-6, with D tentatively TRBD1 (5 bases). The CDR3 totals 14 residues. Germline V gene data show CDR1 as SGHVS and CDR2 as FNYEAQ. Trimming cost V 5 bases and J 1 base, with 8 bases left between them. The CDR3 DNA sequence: TGTGCCAGCAGCCAGGGACTAACTAATGAAAAACTGTTTTTT. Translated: CASSQGLTNEKLFF.